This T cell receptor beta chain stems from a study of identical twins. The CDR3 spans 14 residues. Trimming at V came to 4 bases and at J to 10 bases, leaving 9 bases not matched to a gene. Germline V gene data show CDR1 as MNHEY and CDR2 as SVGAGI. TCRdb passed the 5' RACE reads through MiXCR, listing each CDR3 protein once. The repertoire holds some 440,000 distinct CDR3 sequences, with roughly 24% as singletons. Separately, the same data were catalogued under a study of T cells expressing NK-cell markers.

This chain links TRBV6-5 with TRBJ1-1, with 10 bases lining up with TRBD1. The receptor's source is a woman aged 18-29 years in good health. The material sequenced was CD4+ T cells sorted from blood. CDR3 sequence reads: CASSFYDRGLAAFF. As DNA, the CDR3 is TGTGCCAGCAGTTTCTACGACAGGGGGCTGGCAGCTTTCTTT.